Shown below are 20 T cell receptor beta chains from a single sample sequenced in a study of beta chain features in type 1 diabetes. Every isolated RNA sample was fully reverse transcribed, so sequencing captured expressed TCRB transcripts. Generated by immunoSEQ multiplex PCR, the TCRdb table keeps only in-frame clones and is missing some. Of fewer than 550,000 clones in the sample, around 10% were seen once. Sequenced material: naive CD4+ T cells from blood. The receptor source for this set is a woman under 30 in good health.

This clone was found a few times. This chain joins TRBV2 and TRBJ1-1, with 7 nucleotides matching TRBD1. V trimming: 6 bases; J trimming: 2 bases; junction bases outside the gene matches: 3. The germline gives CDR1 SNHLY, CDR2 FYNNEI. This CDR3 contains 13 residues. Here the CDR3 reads CASRGQSNTEAFF. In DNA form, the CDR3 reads TGTGCCAGCAGGGGACAGAGCAACACTGAAGCTTTCTTT.

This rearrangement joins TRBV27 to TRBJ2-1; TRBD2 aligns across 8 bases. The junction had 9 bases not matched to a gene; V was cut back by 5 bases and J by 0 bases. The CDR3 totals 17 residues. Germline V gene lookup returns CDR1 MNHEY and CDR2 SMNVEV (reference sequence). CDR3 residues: CASSPFLAGNSYNEQFF. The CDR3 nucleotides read TGTGCCAGCAGTCCCTTCTTAGCGGGAAACTCCTACAATGAGCAGTTCTTC.

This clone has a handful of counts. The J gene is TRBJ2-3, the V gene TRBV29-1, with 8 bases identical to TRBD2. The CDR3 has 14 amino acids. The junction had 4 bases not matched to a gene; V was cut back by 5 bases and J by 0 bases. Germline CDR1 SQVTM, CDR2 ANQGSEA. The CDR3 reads CSVFSSGSTDTQYF. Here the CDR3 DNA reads TGCAGCGTTTTCTCTAGCGGGAGCACAGATACGCAGTATTTT.

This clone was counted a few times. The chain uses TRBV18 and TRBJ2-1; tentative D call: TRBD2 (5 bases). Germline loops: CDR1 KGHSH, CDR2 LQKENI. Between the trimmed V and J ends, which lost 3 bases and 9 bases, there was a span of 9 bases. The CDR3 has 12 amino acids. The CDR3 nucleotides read TGTGCCAGCTCACCGAAAGGAGGTGAGCAGTTCTTC. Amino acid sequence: CASSPKGGEQFF.

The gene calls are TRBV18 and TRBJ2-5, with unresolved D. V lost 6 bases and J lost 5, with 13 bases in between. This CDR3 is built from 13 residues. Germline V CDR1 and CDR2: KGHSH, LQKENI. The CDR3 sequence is CASSRDGAETQYF. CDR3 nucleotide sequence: TGTGCCAGCTCCAGAGACGGAGCGGAGACCCAGTACTTC.

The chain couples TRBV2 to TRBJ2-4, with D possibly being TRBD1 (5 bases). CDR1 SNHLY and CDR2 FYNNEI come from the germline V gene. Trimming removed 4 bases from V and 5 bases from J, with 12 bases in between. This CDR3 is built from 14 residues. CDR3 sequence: CASSGRVGENIQYF. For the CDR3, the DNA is TGTGCCAGCAGTGGAAGGGTAGGGGAAAACATTCAGTACTTC.

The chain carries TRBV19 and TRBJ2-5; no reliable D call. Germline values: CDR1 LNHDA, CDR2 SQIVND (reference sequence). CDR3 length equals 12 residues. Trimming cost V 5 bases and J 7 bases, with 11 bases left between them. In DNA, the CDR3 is TGTGCCAGTAGTTCACCTCTTTCGACCCAGTACTTC. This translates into CASSSPLSTQYF.

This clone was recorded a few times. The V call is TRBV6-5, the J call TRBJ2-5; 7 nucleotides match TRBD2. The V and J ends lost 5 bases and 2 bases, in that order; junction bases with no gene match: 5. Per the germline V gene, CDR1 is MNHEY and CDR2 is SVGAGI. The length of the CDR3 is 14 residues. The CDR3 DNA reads TGTGCCAGCAGTGCTCCTAGCGGACAAGAGACCCAGTACTTC. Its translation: CASSAPSGQETQYF.

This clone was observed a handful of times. The CDR3 nucleotides are TGCGCCAGCAGCTTGGCCGGGACAGCATACGAAAAACTGTTTTTT. It translates to CASSLAGTAYEKLFF. The J gene is TRBJ1-4, the V gene TRBV5-1, with 7 bases aligning to TRBD1. Losses at the gene ends were 0 bases for V and 8 bases for J; bases not matched to a gene: 7. The length of the CDR3 is 15 residues. CDR1 and CDR2 from the germline V gene are SGHRS and YFSETQ. Based on the CDR3 plus reference TRBV5-1 and TRBJ1-4, the full variable domain is KAGVTQTPRYLIKTRGQQVTLSCSPISGHRSVSWYQQTPGQGLQFLFEYFSETQRNKGNFPGRFSGRQFSNSRSEMNVSTLELGDSALYLCASSLAGTAYEKLFFGSGTQLSVL.

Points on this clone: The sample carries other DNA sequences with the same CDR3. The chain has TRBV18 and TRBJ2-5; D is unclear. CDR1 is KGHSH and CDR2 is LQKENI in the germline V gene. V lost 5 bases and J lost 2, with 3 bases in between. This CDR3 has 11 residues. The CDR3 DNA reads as TGTGCCAGCTCATCTCAAGAGACCCAGTACTTC. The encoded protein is CASSSQETQYF.

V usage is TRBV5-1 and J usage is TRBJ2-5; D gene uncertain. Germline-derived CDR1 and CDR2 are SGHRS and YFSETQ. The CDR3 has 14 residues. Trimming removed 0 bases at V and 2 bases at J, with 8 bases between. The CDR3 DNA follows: TGCGCCAGCAGCTTGGGTGCCCTTCAAGAGACCCAGTACTTC. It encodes CASSLGALQETQYF.

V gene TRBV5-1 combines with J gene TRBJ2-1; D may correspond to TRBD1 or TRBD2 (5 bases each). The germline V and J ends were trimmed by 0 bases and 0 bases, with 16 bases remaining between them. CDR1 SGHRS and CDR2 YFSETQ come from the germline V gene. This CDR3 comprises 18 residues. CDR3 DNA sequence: TGCGCCAGCAGCTTGGCCCGTGGGGGTCCGGGCTCCTACAATGAGCAGTTCTTC. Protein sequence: CASSLARGGPGSYNEQFF.

CDR3 sequence reads: CSARLSGGQYF. CDR3 nucleotide sequence: TGCAGTGCTCGCCTTAGCGGAGGGCAGTACTTC. The chain joins TRBV20-1 to TRBJ2-7; possible D gene TRBD2, 6 bases. V was cut by 5 bases and J by 9 bases, with 14 bases left in between. Germline values: CDR1 DFQATT, CDR2 SNEGSKA (reference sequence). This CDR3 spans 11 amino acids.

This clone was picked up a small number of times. CDR3 bases: TGTGCCAGCAGCCCTCGACTGGGAGAGACCCAGTACTTC. It codes for CASSPRLGETQYF. The chain has TRBV6-5 and TRBJ2-5, with D unresolved. CDR1 is MNHEY and CDR2 is SVGAGI in the germline V gene. This CDR3 comprises 13 residues. Trimming left V 6 bases short and J 4 bases short, with 12 bases between.

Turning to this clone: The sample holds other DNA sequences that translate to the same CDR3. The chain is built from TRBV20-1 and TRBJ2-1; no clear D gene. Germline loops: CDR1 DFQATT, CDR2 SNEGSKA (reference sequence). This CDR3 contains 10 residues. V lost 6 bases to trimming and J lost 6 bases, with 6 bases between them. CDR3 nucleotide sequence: TGCAGTGCCCGCCGCAATGAGCAGTTCTTC. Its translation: CSARRNEQFF.

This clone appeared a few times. This chain's CDR3 is CATSREDFYEQYV. CDR3 bases: TGTGCCACCAGCAGAGAAGACTTCTACGAGCAGTACGTC. The chain employs TRBV15 and TRBJ2-7; no definite D call. This CDR3 region has 13 residues. The germline V gene has CDR1 LNHNV and CDR2 YYDKDF (reference sequence). Trimming pared 0 bases from V and 3 bases from J, leaving 6 bases between.

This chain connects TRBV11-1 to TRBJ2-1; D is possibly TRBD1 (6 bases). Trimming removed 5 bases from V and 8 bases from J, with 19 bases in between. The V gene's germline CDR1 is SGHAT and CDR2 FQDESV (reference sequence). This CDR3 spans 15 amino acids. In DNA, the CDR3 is TGTGCCAGCAGCCCACGGTCAGGGGCGGTCTATGAGCAGTTCTTC. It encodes CASSPRSGAVYEQFF. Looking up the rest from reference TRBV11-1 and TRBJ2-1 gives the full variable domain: EAEVAQSPRYKITEKSQAVAFWCDPISGHATLYWYRQILGQGPELLVQFQDESVVDDSQLPKDRFSAERLKGVDSTLKIQPAELGDSAMYLCASSPRSGAVYEQFFGPGTRLTVL.

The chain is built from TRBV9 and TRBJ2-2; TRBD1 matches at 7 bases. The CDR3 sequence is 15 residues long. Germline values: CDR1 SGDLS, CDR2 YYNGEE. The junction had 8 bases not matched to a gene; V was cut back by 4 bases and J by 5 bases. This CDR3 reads CASSPQTGSTGELFF. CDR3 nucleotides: TGTGCCAGCAGCCCACAGACAGGGTCTACCGGGGAGCTGTTTTTT.

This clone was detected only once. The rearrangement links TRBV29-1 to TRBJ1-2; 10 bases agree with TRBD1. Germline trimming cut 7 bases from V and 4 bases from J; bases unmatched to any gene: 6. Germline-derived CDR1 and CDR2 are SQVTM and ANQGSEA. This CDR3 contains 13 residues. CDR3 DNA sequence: TGCAGCGCTCCCGGACAGGGGGGCTATGGCTACACCTTC. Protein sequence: CSAPGQGGYGYTF.

CDR3 nucleotides: TGTGCCAGCAGCTTAATGTCAACCGGACTAGCGGGGCGGTACAATGAGCAGTTCTTC. It translates to CASSLMSTGLAGRYNEQFF. V and J are TRBV7-3 and TRBJ2-1, with 12 bases lining up with TRBD2. Germline values: CDR1 SGHTA, CDR2 FQGTGA. V shed 1 base, J shed 4 bases, and the junction held 11 bases outside the gene matches. The CDR3 length is 19 residues.